The clone carrying this TCR beta chain was seen a single time. Looked up from germline, CDR1 is SGDLS and CDR2 is YYNGEE. The CDR3 extends over 15 amino acids. With 4 bases removed from V and 0 bases from J, the gap between germline ends came to 11 bases. This sample was taken from a study of shared clonotypes between healthy human individuals. Execution of the assay was at deep level. The sorted-subset replicate PCRs were given about 210 ng DNA, which is about 29,000 T cell genomes. Generated by immunoSEQ multiplex PCR, the TCRdb table keeps only in-frame clones and is missing some. Among around 2.5 million clones listed, approximately 93% were seen once.

This receptor was obtained from a man aged 18 to 30 in good health. Some clones in this sample may be carry-over from other donors' samples. Material for sequencing was naive CD4+ T cells from PBMCs. The sample's subset: CD45RA+ positively selected. This chain uses TRBV9 with TRBJ2-1; D possibly corresponds to TRBD2 (6 bases). This chain's CDR3 is CASSSSASSYNEQFF. CDR3 sequence (DNA): TGTGCCAGCAGCTCTAGCGCTTCCTCCTACAATGAGCAGTTCTTC. Full variable domain (missing parts from reference TRBV9 and TRBJ2-1): DSGVTQTPKHLITATGQRVTLRCSPRSGDLSVYWYQQSLDQGLQFLIQYYNGEERAKGNILERFSAQQFPDLHSELNLSSLELGDSALYFCASSSSASSYNEQFFGPGTRLTVL.